Listed below are T cell receptor beta chains from one sample, sequenced in a study of regulatory T cells in long-lasting Graves disease. TCRdb recomputed calls from the multiplex PCR reads with MiXCR, one row per CDR3 protein. The sample has fewer than 650,000 distinct CDR3 sequences, roughly 16% seen once. These data also formed part of another study, on T cells in Graves' hyperthyroidism and ophthalmopathy.

This material consisted of peripheral blood mononuclear cells (PBMCs), taken at new diagnosis, from a patient treated with antithyroid drugs. These receptors were collected from a woman aged 25 to 39 with Graves disease. Each CDR3 is given with its conserved first and last residue. Fields, in order: J gene, D gene, V gene, CDR3 length, CDR3 protein. A D gene is named only where the DNA matches it firmly.

>TRBJ1-5|.|TRBV2|15
CASRTATDRNQPQHF
>TRBJ1-2|.|TRBV28|12
CASSPPGDGYTF
>TRBJ2-5|.|TRBV10-3|16
CAISDQRSGYEETQYF
>TRBJ2-7|TRBD2|TRBV7-9|15
CASSLASGSSYEQYF
>TRBJ2-7|.|TRBV7-8|13
CASSLAGAYEQYF
>TRBJ2-2|.|TRBV11-2|14
CASSLGHPTGELFF
>TRBJ2-5|.|TRBV18|16
CASSFGRTKIQETQYF
>TRBJ2-7|.|TRBV11-2|16
CASSQDGQGGAYEQYF
>TRBJ2-2|TRBD2|TRBV11-3|17
CASSLAGLAENTGELFF
>TRBJ2-1|TRBD2|TRBV12-3/TRBV12-4|14
CASSLDLAGVEQFF
>TRBJ2-7|.|TRBV20-1|13
CSARPGTNYEQYF
>TRBJ2-1|.|TRBV29-1|11
CSGAPGNEQFF
>TRBJ1-3|.|TRBV2|15
CASSAGTHSGNTIYF
>TRBJ2-1|.|TRBV24-1|14
CATSEPGPGNEQFF
>TRBJ1-2|.|TRBV5-1|13
CASSLDGGYGYTF